The 8 T cell receptor beta chains listed next were all sequenced from one sample in a study of siplizumab effects on memory and regulatory T cells. Some clones are missing from TCRdb's copy, which holds only in-frame ones; the method was immunoSEQ multiplex PCR. Of about 85,000 clones listed, over 90% are singletons. The sample was CD8+ T cells sorted from blood. The receptors here all came from a human donor in good health.

The chain links TRBV5-1 to TRBJ2-1; D unresolved. Germline V lookup: CDR1 SGHRS, CDR2 YFSETQ. V lost 7 bases, J lost 6 bases, and 14 bases lay in between. The CDR3 length is 13 residues. DNA of the CDR3: TGCGCCAGCGGACCAACCCAATTCAATGAGCAGTTCTTC. This translates into CASGPTQFNEQFF. The full variable domain, with the rest looked up from reference TRBV5-1 and TRBJ2-1, is KAGVTQTPRYLIKTRGQQVTLSCSPISGHRSVSWYQQTPGQGLQFLFEYFSETQRNKGNFPGRFSGRQFSNSRSEMNVSTLELGDSALYLCASGPTQFNEQFFGPGTRLTVL.

The rearrangement joins TRBV19 to TRBJ2-3; 12 bases align to TRBD2. The CDR3 runs to 17 residues. The V gene end was trimmed by 5 bases and the J gene end by 0 bases; junction bases not matched to a gene: 6. Germline-derived CDR1 and CDR2 are LNHDA and SQIVND (reference sequence). CDR3 region: CASSYGLAGSSTDTQYF. The CDR3 DNA reads as TGTGCCAGTAGTTACGGACTAGCGGGATCTAGCACAGATACGCAGTATTTT.

In regard to this clone: The sample carries other DNA sequences with the same CDR3. The genes are TRBV11-2 and TRBJ1-1; no clear D. The germline V gene has CDR1 SGHAT and CDR2 FQNNGV. CDR3 size: 13 residues. V was clipped by 5 bases and J by 2 bases, with 9 bases between them. As DNA, the CDR3 is TGTGCCAGCAGCCTCGCCCCTAACACTGAAGCTTTCTTT. Protein sequence: CASSLAPNTEAFF.

The V and J genes are TRBV25-1 and TRBJ1-2, with D possibly being TRBD1 (5 bases). The CDR3 extends over 12 amino acids. V was trimmed by 6 bases and J by 6 bases, leaving 11 bases between them. Germline V lookup: CDR1 MGHDK, CDR2 SYGVNS. The CDR3 loop is CASSDVRDGYTF. The CDR3 DNA is TGTGCCAGCAGCGACGTCAGGGATGGCTACACCTTC.

V usage is TRBV7-6 and J usage is TRBJ2-7, with 12 bases identical to TRBD2. Germline V lookup: CDR1 SGHVS, CDR2 FNYEAQ. J lost 1 base, V lost 4 bases, and 2 bases had no gene match. The CDR3 spans 15 residues. The CDR3 is CASSSGLAGSYEQYF. The CDR3 nucleotides are TGTGCCAGCAGCTCCGGACTAGCGGGATCCTACGAGCAGTACTTC.

This chain links TRBV5-8 with TRBJ2-1; no definite D call. The ends were cut back, 1 base at V and 10 bases at J, with 12 bases in the middle. Germline CDR1 is SGHTS and CDR2 is YDEGEE. The CDR3 has 13 amino acids. The CDR3 DNA reads as TGTGCCAGCAGCTTGTCGCCTCCTGAGGAGCAGTTCTTC. Protein: CASSLSPPEEQFF.

The chain joins TRBV5-5 to TRBJ1-2; weak D call: TRBD1 (5 bases). The CDR3 totals 15 residues. In germline, CDR1 is SGHKS, CDR2 YYEKEE (reference sequence). The V gene lost 4 bases and the J gene lost 12 bases, with 25 bases spanning the gap. This chain's CDR3 is CASSSLFTVRGEDTF. In DNA form, the CDR3 reads TGTGCCAGCAGCAGTCTGTTCACGGTTCGGGGGGAGGACACCTTC.

The chain couples TRBV30 to TRBJ2-7; TRBD1 or TRBD2 may be the D gene (5 bases each). Trimming took off 1 base at V and 0 bases at J, with 7 bases between the two ends. The germline gives CDR1 GTSNPN, CDR2 SVGIG (reference sequence). This CDR3 has 13 amino acids. The CDR3 sequence is CAWSEGTSYEQYF. DNA of the CDR3: TGTGCCTGGAGTGAAGGGACCTCCTACGAGCAGTACTTC. The full variable domain, with the rest looked up from reference TRBV30 and TRBJ2-7, is SQTIHQWPATLVQPVGSPLSLECTVEGTSNPNLYWYRQAAGRGLQLLFYSVGIGQISSEVPQNLSASRPQDRQFILSSKKLLLSDSGFYLCAWSEGTSYEQYFGPGTRLTVT.